Listed here are 29 T cell receptor beta chains from one sample, sequenced in a study of shared clonotypes between healthy human individuals. Produced via immunoSEQ multiplex PCR; TCRdb's table is partial and in-frame only. The repertoire holds approximately 500,000 clones, around 80% seen once, with approximately 12% in the top ten. Material: PBMCs. The receptors derive from a woman aged 40 to 55 in good health. Some clones in this sample may be carry-over from other donors' samples.

CDR3 residues: CASSLWRGVSYEQYF. CDR3 DNA: TGTGCCAGCAGCTTATGGCGGGGAGTCTCCTACGAGCAGTACTTC. This chain links TRBV7-8 with TRBJ2-7, with D perhaps TRBD2 (6 bases). Between the trimmed V and J ends, which lost 2 bases and 0 bases, there was a span of 11 bases. The CDR3 length is 15 residues. CDR1 is SGHVS and CDR2 is FQNEAQ in the germline V gene. The whole variable domain, remainder taken from reference TRBV7-8 and TRBJ2-7, is GAGVSQSPRYKVAKRGQDVALRCDPISGHVSLFWYQQALGQGPEFLTYFQNEAQLDKSGLPSDRFFAERPEGSVSTLKIQRTQQEDSAVYLCASSLWRGVSYEQYFGPGTRLTVT.

Of note for this clone: This sequence is one base from a far larger clone and is likely a read error. V gene TRBV30 combines with J gene TRBJ2-5; no definite D call. Trimming cost V 0 bases and J 1 base, with 12 bases left between them. The CDR3 consists of 15 residues. Germline V gives CDR1 GTSNPN, CDR2 SVGIG (reference sequence). CDR3 bases: TGTGCCTGGAGTGTACTCGGATACGGCCAAGAGACCCAGTACTTC. It encodes CAWSVLGYGQETQYF.

A word on this clone: The same CDR3 can be traced to other DNA sequences in this sample. This sequence joins TRBV5-1 and TRBJ1-1; no firm D call. With 1 base removed from V and 1 base from J, the gap between germline ends came to 8 bases. The CDR3 is made up of 14 amino acids. The V gene's germline CDR1 is SGHRS and CDR2 YFSETQ. The CDR3 reads CASSLRVGNTEAFF. In DNA, the CDR3 is TGCGCCAGCAGCTTGAGAGTCGGGAACACTGAAGCTTTCTTT.

This chain connects TRBV15 to TRBJ2-1, with a weak D call TRBD1 (5 bases). Trimming removed 2 bases at V and 5 bases at J, with 13 bases between. Germline CDR1 reads LNHNV; CDR2 reads YYDKDF (reference sequence). This CDR3 is 15 amino acids long. DNA for the CDR3: TGTGCCACCAGCAGATACAGGATAGTTAACAATGAGCAGTTCTTC. Protein: CATSRYRIVNNEQFF.

The V and J genes are TRBV18 and TRBJ1-2; no definite D call. CDR3 length: 13 residues. The germline gives CDR1 KGHSH, CDR2 LQKENI. Trimming took off 0 bases at V and 6 bases at J, with 8 bases between the two ends. This CDR3 reads CASSPPWVDGYTF. CDR3 nucleotide sequence: TGTGCCAGCTCACCACCGTGGGTTGATGGCTACACCTTC.

The chain uses TRBV9 and TRBJ2-2, with no clear D. CDR1 is SGDLS, CDR2 YYNGEE, per germline. This CDR3 contains 13 residues. Trimming stripped 4 bases from V and 4 bases from J, with 8 bases between. The CDR3 sequence: CASSSQITGELFF. The CDR3 DNA reads TGTGCCAGCAGCTCACAAATCACCGGGGAGCTGTTTTTT.

The rearrangement links TRBV27 to TRBJ2-7; TRBD2 is a possible D gene (5 bases). Germline V CDR1 and CDR2: MNHEY, SMNVEV (reference sequence). V was clipped by 5 bases and J by 0 bases, with 11 bases between them. The CDR3 loop spans 14 amino acids. CDR3 nucleotides: TGTGCCAGCAGTCTAACTAGGAACTCCTACGAGCAGTACTTC. Amino acid sequence: CASSLTRNSYEQYF.

Regarding this clone: Other nucleotide sequences in the sample specify the same CDR3. The V and J genes are TRBV4-3 and TRBJ2-1, with unresolved D. This CDR3 region has 13 residues. Germline lookup yields CDR1 LGHNA and CDR2 YSLEER. The ends were cut back, 0 bases at V and 4 bases at J, with 4 bases in the middle. The CDR3 protein is CASSQDSYNEQFF. The CDR3 nucleotides read TGCGCCAGCAGCCAAGATTCATACAATGAGCAGTTCTTC.

This clone has only one observation. The chain recombines TRBV6-5 with TRBJ2-1; D possibly corresponds to TRBD2 (6 bases). Trimming stripped 6 bases from V and 8 bases from J, with 17 bases between. Germline CDR1 reads MNHEY; CDR2 reads SVGAGI. The CDR3 sequence is 14 residues long. The CDR3 region has the DNA TGTGCCAGCAGGTCGGGAGTTGCTAGGTATGAGCAGTTCTTC. Amino acid sequence: CASRSGVARYEQFF.

The chain uses TRBV2 and TRBJ1-1; D gene ambiguous. Germline V gene lookup returns CDR1 SNHLY and CDR2 FYNNEI. Trimming cost V 6 bases and J 5 bases, with 16 bases left between them. The CDR3 runs to 14 residues. In DNA form, the CDR3 reads TGTGCCAGCAGGCAATCTTTACTGGAGACTGAAGCTTTCTTT. It yields the protein CASRQSLLETEAFF. Full variable domain (rest looked up from reference TRBV2 and TRBJ1-1): EPEVTQTPSHQVTQMGQEVILRCVPISNHLYFYWYRQILGQKVEFLVSFYNNEISEKSEIFDDQFSVERPDGSNFTLKIRSTKLEDSAMYFCASRQSLLETEAFFGQGTRLTVV.

The chain employs TRBV6-6 and TRBJ1-1, with D maybe TRBD1 (6 bases). The CDR3 sequence is 14 residues long. CDR1 MNHNY and CDR2 SVGAGI come from the germline V gene (reference sequence). V was pared by 8 bases and J by 4 bases, with 17 bases between. CDR3 region: CASPPGAWSTEAFF. CDR3 bases: TGTGCCAGCCCCCCAGGGGCGTGGAGCACTGAAGCTTTCTTT.

This chain uses TRBV7-9 with TRBJ2-1; possibly TRBD1 or TRBD2 for D (5 bases each). Trimming shortened V by 3 bases and J by 3 bases, and 9 bases separated the two germline ends. The CDR3 loop spans 14 amino acids. Per germline, CDR1 SEHNR and CDR2 FQNEAQ (reference sequence). The CDR3 loop reads CASSFRGFYNEQFF. Written as DNA, the CDR3 is TGTGCCAGCAGCTTTCGGGGCTTCTACAATGAGCAGTTCTTC.

The chain employs TRBV30 and TRBJ1-5; D might be TRBD1 (5 bases). Germline CDR1 GTSNPN, CDR2 SVGIG (reference sequence). The V and J ends lost 2 bases and 5 bases respectively, with 13 bases between them. The CDR3 runs 14 residues. Here the CDR3 DNA reads TGTGCCTGGAGTATGGGGCAAGGGGATCAGCCCCAGCATTTT. The encoded protein is CAWSMGQGDQPQHF.

This clone has at least ten counts. The V call is TRBV30, the J call TRBJ2-1, with 10 nucleotides matching TRBD1. Germline V gene sequence: CDR1 GTSNPN, CDR2 SVGIG (reference sequence). With 5 bases clipped from V and 4 bases from J, the junction kept 5 bases outside the gene matches. CDR3 length: 14 residues. This chain's CDR3 is CAWGDRGLYNEQFF. The DNA for the CDR3 is TGTGCCTGGGGGGACAGGGGACTTTACAATGAGCAGTTCTTC.

This chain's CDR3 is CASRNRGLSETQYF. In DNA, the CDR3 is TGTGCCAGTAGGAATAGGGGGCTGTCGGAGACCCAGTACTTC. This chain links TRBV19 with TRBJ2-5; 7 bases match TRBD1. This CDR3 comprises 14 residues. Germline values: CDR1 LNHDA, CDR2 SQIVND (reference sequence). Unmatched junction bases numbered 9, after V lost 6 bases and J lost 5 bases.

This clone appeared once. V is TRBV15 and J is TRBJ2-2; TRBD1 agrees at 8 bases. This CDR3 comprises 13 residues. J was trimmed by 5 bases and V by 8 bases; bases with no gene match: 4. The V gene's germline CDR1 is LNHNV and CDR2 YYDKDF (reference sequence). CDR3 protein: CATETGVTGELFF. For the CDR3, the DNA is TGTGCCACCGAGACAGGGGTAACCGGGGAGCTGTTTTTT. The whole variable domain, remainder taken from reference TRBV15 and TRBJ2-2, is DAMVIQNPRYQVTQFGKPVTLSCSQTLNHNVMYWYQQKSSQAPKLLFHYYDKDFNNEADTPDNFQSRRPNTSFCFLDIRSPGLGDTAMYLCATETGVTGELFFGEGSRLTVL.

V usage is TRBV6-4 and J usage is TRBJ2-2; possibly TRBD1 for D (6 bases). CDR1 and CDR2 (germline): MRHNA, SNTAGT. V was clipped by 3 bases and J by 5 bases, with 10 bases between them. The CDR3 totals 14 residues. CDR3 residues: CASSEQGETGELFF. In DNA form, the CDR3 reads TGTGCCAGCAGTGAACAGGGTGAGACCGGGGAGCTGTTTTTT.

The CDR3 region has the DNA TGTGCCAGCAGCAAAAAGGACAGGAGGGAGGGCACTGAAGCTTTCTTT. Encoded protein: CASSKKDRREGTEAFF. The chain recombines TRBV21-1 with TRBJ1-1. TRBV21-1 represents a pseudogene. CDR3 length: 16 amino acids.

The V gene is TRBV29-1, the J gene TRBJ2-7; 10 nucleotides match TRBD2. The V and J ends lost 7 bases and 4 bases, in that order; junction bases with no gene match: 7. The germline V gene encodes CDR1 SQVTM and CDR2 ANQGSEA. This CDR3 is built from 13 residues. The CDR3 region has the DNA TGCAGCGCCAGGACTAGCGGAAATTACGAGCAGTACTTC. This translates into CSARTSGNYEQYF.

With respect to this clone: This sample includes further DNA sequences coding for the same CDR3. This chain connects TRBV7-9 to TRBJ2-3; D call uncertain. Germline V CDR1 and CDR2: SEHNR, FQNEAQ (reference sequence). The V end lost 5 bases, the J end lost 0 bases, and 3 bases lay between the germline ends. This CDR3 is 12 amino acids long. In DNA, the CDR3 is TGTGCCAGCAGCATTAGCACAGATACGCAGTATTTT. Translating gives CASSISTDTQYF. Supplemented by reference TRBV7-9 and TRBJ2-3, the full variable domain reads DTGVSQNPRHKITKRGQNVTFRCDPISEHNRLYWYRQTLGQGPEFLTYFQNEAQLEKSRLLSDRFSAERPKGSFSTLEIQRTEQGDSAMYLCASSISTDTQYFGPGTRLTVL.

This clone was observed a handful of times. The chain combines TRBV28 with TRBJ1-1; 7 bases agree with TRBD1. The V segment lost 7 bases and the J segment 6 bases; nucleotides outside the gene matches: 5. CDR3 size: 12 residues. Germline CDR1 and CDR2: MDHEN and SYDVKM. Written as DNA, the CDR3 is TGTGCCAGCAAACAGGGGAGGGCTGAAGCTTTCTTT. It encodes CASKQGRAEAFF.

V is TRBV6-6 and J is TRBJ1-1, with 7 bases matching TRBD1. The CDR3 has 13 amino acids. Trimming cost V 6 bases and J 1 base; bases outside gene matches: 2. Germline CDR1 and CDR2: MNHNY and SVGAGI (reference sequence). CDR3 sequence: CASSGQANTEAFF. The DNA of the CDR3 is TGTGCCAGCAGCGGACAGGCGAACACTGAAGCTTTCTTT.

Of note for this clone: This may be a read error, as it is one base from a much larger clone. This sequence joins TRBV6-1 and TRBJ2-5; the match to TRBD1 covers 10 bases. The germline gives CDR1 MNHNS, CDR2 SASEGT. V was clipped by 7 bases and J by 2 bases; unmatched bases: 7. This CDR3 comprises 15 residues. The CDR3 DNA reads TGTGCCAGCAATGGAGGACAGGGGGAGCAAGAGACCCAGTACTTC. Translating gives CASNGGQGEQETQYF.

This clone was recorded only once. The chain is built from TRBV5-4 and TRBJ1-2; 8 nucleotides line up with TRBD1. The germline gives CDR1 SGHNT, CDR2 YYREEE (reference sequence). CDR3 length equals 13 residues. The junction had 7 bases not matched to a gene; V was cut back by 4 bases and J by 8 bases. The CDR3 DNA follows: TGTGCCAGCAGCGCCGAACAGGGGGTGGGCTACACCTTC. Translated, it gives CASSAEQGVGYTF.

This chain links TRBV7-7 with TRBJ2-7, with no clear D. V dropped 0 bases and J dropped 0 bases, with 6 bases sitting between them. This CDR3 region has 14 residues. Per germline, CDR1 SSHAT and CDR2 FNYEAQ (reference sequence). CDR3 residues: CASSLAPDSYEQYF. As DNA, the CDR3 is TGTGCCAGCAGCTTAGCGCCAGACTCCTACGAGCAGTACTTC.

The gene calls are TRBV5-1 and TRBJ2-2, with D perhaps TRBD1 (6 bases). The CDR3 totals 14 residues. Germline CDR1 SGHRS, CDR2 YFSETQ. Trimming left V 7 bases short and J 0 bases short, with 10 bases between. Here the CDR3 DNA reads TGCGCCAGCGGACGGACAGCGAACACCGGGGAGCTGTTTTTT. This encodes CASGRTANTGELFF.

This rearrangement joins TRBV5-6 to TRBJ1-2, with 8 bases identical to TRBD1. This CDR3 has 16 residues. The germline V gene encodes CDR1 SGHDT and CDR2 YYEEEE. With 4 bases clipped from V and 2 bases from J, the junction kept 10 bases outside the gene matches. The CDR3: CASSHPGQEANYGYTF. CDR3 nucleotides: TGTGCCAGCAGCCACCCGGGACAGGAGGCAAACTATGGCTACACCTTC.

V gene TRBV4-2 combines with J gene TRBJ2-5; the match to TRBD2 covers 15 bases. CDR3 length: 20 residues. CDR1 and CDR2 (germline): LGHNA, YNFKEQ. V was pared by 0 bases and J by 5 bases, with 13 bases of the junction left unmatched. This chain's CDR3 is CASSQDPLRTSGRDGETQYF. The CDR3 DNA reads TGTGCCAGCAGCCAAGATCCCCTGAGGACTAGCGGGAGGGATGGGGAGACCCAGTACTTC.

The V call is TRBV7-2, the J call TRBJ1-6; tentative D call: TRBD1 (6 bases). CDR3 length: 19 amino acids. CDR1 is SGHTA and CDR2 is FQGNSA in the germline V gene. The V end was cut by 6 bases, the J end by 8 bases, with 29 bases between. The CDR3 bases are TGTGCCAGCAGAAGAGGGGGGGCCCAGGTCCCCCGGAGGGATTCACCCCTCCACTTT. Its protein product is CASRRGGAQVPRRDSPLHF.